This T cell receptor beta chain appears in the sequencing data of a study of blood T cells in healthy people across ages. This CDR3 is 15 amino acids long. The germline V and J ends were trimmed by 6 bases and 1 base, with 15 bases remaining between them. Germline loops: CDR1 SGHVS, CDR2 FQNEAQ. Per-sample PBMC isolation yielded at least 6.5 million cells. The authors ran a second PCR of roughly 6 to 12 cycles using a sample-barcoded 5' primer and a J-beta primer mix. TCRdb re-called the 5' RACE reads with MiXCR, one entry per CDR3 protein. This sample has fewer than 900,000 distinct CDR3 sequences, with roughly two fifths found just once. Study findings and constraints: Among long-lived donors, naive CD4+ cells were more numerous and diversity higher than in aged donors.

Worth noting for this clonotype: The antigen remains unidentified.

The sequenced sample consisted of blood. The chain couples TRBV7-8 to TRBJ2-5; either TRBD1 or TRBD2 may supply D (5 bases each). This TCR was recovered from a woman between 55 and 75 years old in good health. CDR3 nucleotides: TGTGCCAGCAGATTCCGGTGGGGGTTCCAAGAGACCCAGTACTTC. Its translation: CASRFRWGFQETQYF.